These T cell receptor beta chains were read from a single sample in a study of T cell responses to AZD1222 COVID-19 vaccine. Clones were read by immunoSEQ multiplex PCR, and TCRdb kept only the in-frame ones, dropping some. Among some 170,000 clones, about 90% were seen once, and the ten largest hold around 4.4%. The input for sequencing was peripheral blood, taken on day 0 of MenACWY control vaccination. The source is an adult in good health. Both conserved end residues are part of each CDR3. D genes are given only for firm matches. Size is stated for part of the rows, as once, few or many counts, or as a class when the clone is expanded.

clone size,J gene,D gene,V gene,CDR3 DNA,CDR3 protein
once,TRBJ2-1,TRBD2,TRBV11-2,TGTGCCAGCAGCCACGGACTAGCGGCCTACAATGAGCAGTTCTTC,CASSHGLAAYNEQFF
NA,TRBJ2-3,NA,TRBV7-8,TGTGCCAGCAGCTTCGGGGGCAGGGGGACAGTTATAGATACGCAGTATTTT,CASSFGGRGTVIDTQYF
NA,TRBJ2-7,NA,TRBV19,TGTGCCAGTAGTATAAGGGGGGCGAGCTACGAGCAGTACTTC,CASSIRGASYEQYF
NA,TRBJ2-1,TRBD2,TRBV4-2,TGTGCCAGCAGCCAAGACTTAGCGGGAGGGATTTTAAATGAGCAGTTCTTC,CASSQDLAGGILNEQFF
once,TRBJ2-7,NA,TRBV9,TGTGCCAGCAGCGTAGGAGGGGCCCTGGGAAGCGAGCAGTACTTC,CASSVGGALGSEQYF
NA,TRBJ2-1,TRBD2,TRBV27,TGTGCCAGCAGTGCGGGGACTAGCGGATACAATGAGCAGTTCTTC,CASSAGTSGYNEQFF
NA,TRBJ2-1,NA,TRBV4-1,TGCGCCAGCAGCCGCTTAAAAACTTATTACAATGAGCAGTTCTTC,CASSRLKTYYNEQFF
NA,TRBJ2-2,NA,TRBV6-1,TGTGCCAGCAGTGAACCGGGCCAAGGCACCGGGGAGCTGTTTTTT,CASSEPGQGTGELFF
few,TRBJ2-7,TRBD2,TRBV4-2,TGTGCCAGCAGCCATGTACACCGGACTAGCGAGAACTCCTACGAGCAGTACTTC,CASSHVHRTSENSYEQYF
NA,TRBJ1-5,NA,TRBV14,TGTGCCAGCAGCCAAGAAGGGATAGGGCAGCCCCAGCATTTT,CASSQEGIGQPQHF
NA,TRBJ1-6,TRBD1,TRBV11-2,TGTGCCAGCAGCTTAGGGGGGGGCGGACAGGACCATCACTTT,CASSLGGGGQDHHF
NA,TRBJ1-2,NA,TRBV28,TGTGCCAGCAGTTTAACCGTCAGGGGACCGACATCTAACTATGGCTACACCTTC,CASSLTVRGPTSNYGYTF
once,TRBJ2-6,TRBD1,TRBV18,TGTGCCAGCTCACCTAGTGGACAGGGGGCTTCTGGGGCCAACGTCCTGACTTTC,CASSPSGQGASGANVLTF
NA,TRBJ1-1,TRBD1,TRBV11-2,TGTGCCAGCAGCCGGACAGGGACTTCAGTTGCTTTCTTT,CASSRTGTSVAFF
once,TRBJ2-3,NA,TRBV27,TGTGCCAGCAGTTACAGAGATACGCAGTATTTT,CASSYRDTQYF
NA,TRBJ2-7,NA,TRBV30,TGTGCCTGGAGTCCGGCCAACTTTTACGAGCAGTACTTC,CAWSPANFYEQYF
NA,TRBJ2-1,TRBD1,TRBV13,TGTGCCAGCAGCTCGAGGGGGACAGGGTACGACAATGAGCAGTTCTTC,CASSSRGTGYDNEQFF
few,TRBJ1-5,NA,TRBV7-8,TGTGCCAGCAGCTTAGACAGCGTTAGCAATCAGCCCCAGCATTTT,CASSLDSVSNQPQHF
NA,TRBJ1-5,NA,TRBV28,TGTGCCAGCAGTTTCCAGGAAGGGTATCAGCCCCAGCATTTT,CASSFQEGYQPQHF
NA,TRBJ1-2,TRBD1,TRBV4-2,TGTGCCAGCAGCCAAGACCCCGGGACAGACCAGTATGGCTACACCTTC,CASSQDPGTDQYGYTF
NA,TRBJ2-7,TRBD2,TRBV29-1,TGCAGCGTTGAAGGGACTAGCGCCTACGAGCAGTACTTC,CSVEGTSAYEQYF
NA,TRBJ1-5,TRBD1,TRBV28,TGTGCCAGCAGTCTACTATCGACAGGGTTAAAGCCCCAGCATTTT,CASSLLSTGLKPQHF
NA,TRBJ2-5,NA,TRBV10-3,TGTGCCATCTCTGGTGATCGCCTAGACGAGACCCAGTACTTC,CAISGDRLDETQYF